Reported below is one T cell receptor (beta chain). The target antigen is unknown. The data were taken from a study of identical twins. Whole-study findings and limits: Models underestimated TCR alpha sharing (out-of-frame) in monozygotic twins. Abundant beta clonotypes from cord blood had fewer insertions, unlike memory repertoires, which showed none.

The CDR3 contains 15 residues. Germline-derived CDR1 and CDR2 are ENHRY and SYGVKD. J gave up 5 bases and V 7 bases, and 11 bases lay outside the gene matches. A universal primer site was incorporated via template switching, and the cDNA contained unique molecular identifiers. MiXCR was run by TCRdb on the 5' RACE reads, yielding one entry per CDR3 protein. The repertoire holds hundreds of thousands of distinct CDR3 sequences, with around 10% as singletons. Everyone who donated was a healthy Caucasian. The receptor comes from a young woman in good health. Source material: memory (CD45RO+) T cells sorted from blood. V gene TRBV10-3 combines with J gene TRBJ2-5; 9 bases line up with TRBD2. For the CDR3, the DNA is TGTGCCATCAAAGACCCGGGACTAGCTGGGGAGACCCAGTACTTC. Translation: CAIKDPGLAGETQYF.